Below are 29 T cell receptor beta chains sequenced from a single sample in a study of Ad26.COV2.S vaccination and SARS-CoV-2 variants. Assay used: immunoSEQ multiplex PCR; TCRdb lists only in-frame clones, some missing. The sample has roughly 380,000 clones; approximately 90% are singletons. Treatment specified: some 20 received Ad26.COV2.S at low or high dose, single or two shots; about 5 received placebo; per-sample allocation not given. All samples were drawn on day 63, counting from the first vaccine or placebo injection. The input for sequencing was peripheral blood, taken in a trial of Ad26.COV2.S vaccine versus placebo. The receptor set was obtained from a person aged 18 to 59 who received the Ad26.COV2.S COVID-19 vaccine or a placebo.

This clone was detected once. The chain links TRBV30 to TRBJ1-1; a possible D gene is TRBD1 (6 bases). The V end was cut by 0 bases, the J end by 3 bases, with 11 bases between. This CDR3 has 14 residues. Germline loops: CDR1 GTSNPN, CDR2 SVGIG (reference sequence). This CDR3 is CAWSVTGADTEAFF. DNA for the CDR3: TGTGCCTGGAGTGTAACGGGGGCGGACACTGAAGCTTTCTTT.

This sequence joins TRBV4-1 and TRBJ2-1; 10 nucleotides match TRBD1. Germline loops: CDR1 MGHRA, CDR2 YSYEKL. V lost 4 bases to trimming and J lost 7 bases; unmatched junction nucleotides: 7. This CDR3 region has 15 residues. As DNA, the CDR3 is TGCGCCAGCAGCCTGCGACAGGGGGCCGAAAATGAGCAGTTCTTC. Encoded protein: CASSLRQGAENEQFF.

The chain couples TRBV5-6 to TRBJ2-1; D perhaps matches TRBD1 (6 bases). Germline CDR1 and CDR2: SGHDT and YYEEEE. Trimming stripped 0 bases from V and 0 bases from J, with 13 bases between. This CDR3 is built from 17 residues. The CDR3 coding sequence is TGTGCCAGCAGCTTGGCCGGGACACTAAGCTCCTACAATGAGCAGTTCTTC. The encoded protein is CASSLAGTLSSYNEQFF.

This chain uses TRBV6-5 with TRBJ1-2; possible D gene TRBD1, 5 bases. The V gene's germline CDR1 is MNHEY and CDR2 SVGAGI. CDR3 length: 13 residues. V lost 6 bases and J lost 7, with 15 bases in between. CDR3 bases: TGTGCCAGCAGCCGCCCTGGGGACGGTGGCTACACCTTC. It is translated as CASSRPGDGGYTF.

The chain couples TRBV6-5 to TRBJ2-6; D is ambiguous. This CDR3 comprises 15 residues. In germline, CDR1 is MNHEY, CDR2 SVGAGI. V shed 2 bases and J shed 2 bases, with 7 bases lying between them. CDR3 sequence: CASSYGVPGANVLTF. CDR3 bases: TGTGCCAGCAGTTACGGGGTACCTGGGGCCAACGTCCTGACTTTC.

The V gene is TRBV7-2, the J gene TRBJ1-2, with D possibly matching TRBD1 (5 bases). Germline loops: CDR1 SGHTA, CDR2 FQGNSA. This CDR3 has 13 residues. V gave up 3 bases and J gave up 8 bases, with 13 bases separating them. The chain's CDR3 is CASSFYGGEGYTF. In DNA form, the CDR3 reads TGTGCCAGCAGCTTTTATGGGGGTGAGGGCTACACCTTC.

The genes are TRBV4-3 and TRBJ1-1, with D unclear. Trimming left V 0 bases short and J 5 bases short, with 13 bases between. The germline V gene has CDR1 LGHNA and CDR2 YSLEER. The CDR3 is made up of 15 amino acids. The CDR3 is CASSQEDAYRTEAFF. The CDR3 nucleotides read TGCGCCAGCAGCCAAGAGGACGCATACCGGACTGAAGCTTTCTTT.

The J gene is TRBJ2-2, the V gene TRBV4-2; possibly TRBD2 for D (6 bases). Germline values: CDR1 LGHNA, CDR2 YNFKEQ. CDR3 size: 17 residues. The V end was cut by 4 bases, the J end by 7 bases, with 22 bases between. The CDR3 reads CASSLRPDPVADGELFF. The CDR3 DNA is TGTGCCAGCAGCCTCCGCCCCGACCCGGTAGCGGACGGGGAGCTGTTTTTT.

The chain carries TRBV10-3 and TRBJ2-1, with 9 nucleotides matching TRBD1. The CDR3 consists of 15 residues. CDR1 and CDR2 from the germline V gene are ENHRY and SYGVKD. V was clipped by 5 bases and J by 7 bases; unmatched bases: 9. CDR3 DNA sequence: TGTGCCATCAGTCTACCGGGACAGGGTAGGAATGAGCAGTTCTTC. Translation: CAISLPGQGRNEQFF.

This clone is a singleton in its sample. J is TRBJ1-1 and V is TRBV10-3; TRBD1 agrees at 9 bases. Per germline, CDR1 ENHRY and CDR2 SYGVKD. V lost 4 bases to trimming and J lost 6 bases; unmatched junction nucleotides: 9. The CDR3 consists of 15 residues. Here the CDR3 reads CAISVTTGGKPEAFF. The CDR3 DNA is TGTGCCATCAGTGTTACGACAGGGGGAAAACCTGAAGCTTTCTTT.

A note on this clone: Different DNA sequences within this sample yield the same CDR3. This chain uses TRBV18 with TRBJ1-3; TRBD1 matches 8 bases. The J segment lost 2 bases and the V segment lost 3 bases, leaving 0 bases of the junction unmatched. The CDR3 consists of 14 residues. Germline V gene sequence: CDR1 KGHSH, CDR2 LQKENI. The CDR3 nucleotides read TGTGCCAGCTCACCGGACAGGGCTGGAAACACCATATATTTT. Protein sequence: CASSPDRAGNTIYF.

In this sample, this clone turned up a few times. The chain combines TRBV19 with TRBJ1-5; D gene uncertain. The ends were cut back, 6 bases at V and 2 bases at J, with 14 bases in the middle. This CDR3 is 15 amino acids long. Germline CDR1 is LNHDA and CDR2 is SQIVND (reference sequence). The CDR3 sequence is CASRAVGFGNQPQHF. DNA for the CDR3: TGTGCCAGTAGGGCAGTGGGATTTGGCAATCAGCCCCAGCATTTT. Drawing the rest from reference TRBV19 and TRBJ1-5, the complete variable domain is DGGITQSPKYLFRKEGQNVTLSCEQNLNHDAMYWYRQDPGQGLRLIYYSQIVNDFQKGDIAEGYSVSREKKESFPLTVTSAQKNPTAFYLCASRAVGFGNQPQHFGDGTRLSIL.

The gene calls are TRBV10-2 and TRBJ1-1; 7 bases agree with TRBD1. V trimming: 4 bases; J trimming: 5 bases; junction bases outside the gene matches: 13. This CDR3 has 16 amino acids. Per germline, CDR1 WSHSY and CDR2 SAAADI. The CDR3 reads CASSGHRGPDGTEAFF. The CDR3 DNA reads as TGCGCCAGCAGTGGGCACAGGGGTCCCGATGGGACTGAAGCTTTCTTT.

The chain recombines TRBV15 with TRBJ2-5; D call uncertain. The CDR3 covers 16 residues. Germline loops: CDR1 LNHNV, CDR2 YYDKDF (reference sequence). The V end was cut by 0 bases, the J end by 4 bases, with 15 bases between. The CDR3, as DNA: TGTGCCACCAGCAGAGATTGGACCCTCGGACGAGAGACCCAGTACTTC. Protein sequence: CATSRDWTLGRETQYF.

The rearrangement links TRBV28 to TRBJ2-7, with a tentative D call TRBD1 (6 bases). Germline CDR1 is MDHEN and CDR2 is SYDVKM. V was trimmed by 4 bases and J by 2 bases, leaving 9 bases between them. The CDR3 has 13 residues. The CDR3 bases are TGTGCCAGCAGTTCCCGGACAGCCTACGAGCAGTACTTC. Its translation: CASSSRTAYEQYF.

The gene calls are TRBV9 and TRBJ1-2, with D tentatively TRBD1 (5 bases). V gave up 4 bases and J gave up 6 bases, with 13 bases separating them. There are 13 residues in the CDR3. Germline values: CDR1 SGDLS, CDR2 YYNGEE. The CDR3: CASSSGQWDGYTF. CDR3 nucleotide sequence: TGTGCCAGCAGCTCAGGACAATGGGATGGCTACACCTTC.

The chain links TRBV4-1 to TRBJ2-7; D call uncertain. The length of the CDR3 is 13 residues. The germline V gene has CDR1 MGHRA and CDR2 YSYEKL. Trimming took off 2 bases at V and 3 bases at J, with 8 bases between the two ends. CDR3 in amino acids: CASSQHGDYEQYF. CDR3 DNA sequence: TGCGCCAGCAGCCAACACGGAGACTACGAGCAGTACTTC.

The V and J genes are TRBV30 and TRBJ1-3; perhaps TRBD1 as D (5 bases). The CDR3 totals 14 residues. The V end was cut by 3 bases, the J end by 0 bases, with 9 bases between. Germline-derived CDR1 and CDR2 are GTSNPN and SVGIG (reference sequence). The CDR3 nucleotides read TGTGCCTGGAGGCACAGGTCCTCTGGAAACACCATATATTTT. Protein product: CAWRHRSSGNTIYF.

This clone was seen a single time. V gene TRBV10-2 combines with J gene TRBJ2-7; 9 nucleotides line up with TRBD2. The V gene's germline CDR1 is WSHSY and CDR2 SAAADI. Trimming at V came to 2 bases and at J to 8 bases, leaving 13 bases not matched to a gene. The CDR3 is 16 amino acids. The CDR3 is CASSEPRETSGWKQYF. In DNA form, the CDR3 reads TGCGCCAGCAGTGAGCCCCGCGAGACTAGCGGCTGGAAGCAGTACTTC.

The V call is TRBV7-6, the J call TRBJ1-6; the D is unclear. The V gene lost 5 bases and the J gene lost 10 bases, with 15 bases spanning the gap. From germline, CDR1 is SGHVS and CDR2 FNYEAQ. The CDR3 spans 14 residues. This CDR3 is CASSEGSGHSPLHF. CDR3 DNA: TGTGCCAGCAGCGAGGGATCGGGCCACTCACCCCTCCACTTT.

This clone was picked up one time. The chain has TRBV9 and TRBJ2-2; 8 bases match TRBD2. From germline, CDR1 is SGDLS and CDR2 YYNGEE. This CDR3 comprises 17 residues. J gave up 1 base and V 3 bases, and 8 bases lay outside the gene matches. The chain's CDR3 is CASSAPSGGENTGELFF. CDR3 sequence (DNA): TGTGCCAGCAGCGCCCCTTCGGGGGGGGAGAACACCGGGGAGCTGTTTTTT. Full variable domain (remainder filled in from reference TRBV9 and TRBJ2-2): DSGVTQTPKHLITATGQRVTLRCSPRSGDLSVYWYQQSLDQGLQFLIQYYNGEERAKGNILERFSAQQFPDLHSELNLSSLELGDSALYFCASSAPSGGENTGELFFGEGSRLTVL.

The chain carries TRBV30 and TRBJ2-7, with a tentative D call TRBD2 (5 bases). Trimming removed 3 bases at V and 4 bases at J, with 19 bases between. From germline, CDR1 is GTSNPN and CDR2 SVGIG (reference sequence). CDR3 length: 15 residues. CDR3 in amino acids: CAWSLNEGLDYEQYF. In nucleotides, the CDR3 is TGTGCCTGGAGCCTAAACGAGGGTCTCGATTACGAGCAGTACTTC. The whole variable domain, filled in from reference TRBV30 and TRBJ2-7, reads SQTIHQWPATLVQPVGSPLSLECTVEGTSNPNLYWYRQAAGRGLQLLFYSVGIGQISSEVPQNLSASRPQDRQFILSSKKLLLSDSGFYLCAWSLNEGLDYEQYFGPGTRLTVT.

The rearrangement links TRBV4-3 to TRBJ2-2; D not certain. Deletions cut 1 base from V and 0 bases from J, with 9 bases between. CDR1 is LGHNA and CDR2 is YSLEER in the germline V gene. The CDR3 is 16 amino acids. The CDR3 DNA reads as TGCGCCAGCAGCCAAGTGGCCTACCCGAACACCGGGGAGCTGTTTTTT. This encodes CASSQVAYPNTGELFF.

The chain has TRBV19 and TRBJ2-7; no clear D gene. The germline V gene has CDR1 LNHDA and CDR2 SQIVND (reference sequence). The CDR3 contains 13 residues. Trimming stripped 1 base from V and 6 bases from J, with 10 bases between. The CDR3 sequence: CASSIGDVGEQYF. The DNA of the CDR3 is TGTGCCAGTAGTATAGGAGACGTCGGCGAGCAGTACTTC.

In its sample, this clone was seen once. The rearrangement joins TRBV11-1 to TRBJ2-7, with TRBD1 matching over 8 bases. Germline V gene data show CDR1 as SGHAT and CDR2 as FQDESV (reference sequence). CDR3 length: 15 residues. Trimming removed 1 base from V and 2 bases from J; junction bases left unmatched: 4. The CDR3 spells CASSLVARGPYEQYF. DNA of the CDR3: TGTGCCAGCAGCTTAGTGGCCAGGGGGCCCTACGAGCAGTACTTC.

In this sample, this clone turned up a few times. The gene calls are TRBV29-1 and TRBJ1-2, with D possibly being TRBD1 (5 bases). V lost 3 bases and J 8 bases, leaving 16 bases between the germline ends. Per germline, CDR1 SQVTM and CDR2 ANQGSEA. The CDR3 sequence is 13 residues long. The CDR3 coding sequence is TGCAGCGTTGAGGTTGGGGGTTTTGGAGGCTACACCTTC. Residues: CSVEVGGFGGYTF.

This chain connects TRBV9 to TRBJ2-1; 8 bases match TRBD2. The CDR3 totals 15 residues. V was clipped by 4 bases and J by 5 bases; unmatched bases: 8. From germline, CDR1 is SGDLS and CDR2 YYNGEE. CDR3 nucleotide sequence: TGTGCCAGCAGCCCCGGACTAGCAGGGGACAATGAGCAGTTCTTC. Protein: CASSPGLAGDNEQFF. The complete variable domain, with remaining parts taken from reference TRBV9 and TRBJ2-1, reads DSGVTQTPKHLITATGQRVTLRCSPRSGDLSVYWYQQSLDQGLQFLIQYYNGEERAKGNILERFSAQQFPDLHSELNLSSLELGDSALYFCASSPGLAGDNEQFFGPGTRLTVL.

The J gene is TRBJ2-7, the V gene TRBV6-5, with D unresolved. The CDR3 sequence is 11 residues long. The V gene lost 4 bases and the J gene lost 7 bases, with 8 bases spanning the gap. CDR1 is MNHEY and CDR2 is SVGAGI in the germline V gene. The CDR3 here is CASSSAVEQYF. The CDR3 nucleotides are TGTGCCAGCAGTTCCGCCGTAGAGCAGTACTTC.

This clone was recorded only once. The V gene is TRBV11-1, the J gene TRBJ1-1; 9 bases fit TRBD1. Germline CDR1 SGHAT, CDR2 FQDESV (reference sequence). The CDR3 has 16 residues. The V segment lost 5 bases and the J segment 0 bases; nucleotides outside the gene matches: 7. The CDR3 DNA follows: TGTGCCAGCAGCCCGAACAGGGGGCGCGTGAACACTGAAGCTTTCTTT. This translates into CASSPNRGRVNTEAFF.